This passage covers 32 T cell receptor beta chains from one sample sequenced in a study of CD8 T cells in Susac syndrome. An input of roughly 0.5 to 1 ug of RNA was subjected to reverse transcription using random hexamers. TCRdb reprocessed the immunoSEQ multiplex PCR reads via MiXCR and lists one record per CDR3 protein. The table lists some 190,000 distinct CDR3 sequences, about 95% of them singletons. The source material was CD4+ T cells from PBMCs. Receptors originate from a human donor in good health.

The chain is built from TRBV20-1 and TRBJ2-7, with D perhaps matching TRBD2 (6 bases). With 1 base removed from V and 4 bases from J, the gap between germline ends came to 20 bases. Germline V gene lookup returns CDR1 DFQATT and CDR2 SNEGSKA (reference sequence). The length of the CDR3 is 16 residues. DNA of the CDR3: TGCAGTGCTAGAGCTGAACCGTCGGGAGCCACTTACGAGCAGTACTTC. Protein: CSARAEPSGATYEQYF.

This chain links TRBV7-8 with TRBJ2-7; 9 bases agree with TRBD2. Trimming took 5 bases from V and 3 from J; bases not matched to a gene: 11. CDR1 SGHVS and CDR2 FQNEAQ come from the germline V gene. This CDR3 region has 16 residues. The CDR3 loop reads CASSPHPTSGYYEQYF. The CDR3, as DNA: TGTGCCAGCAGCCCCCATCCGACTAGCGGATACTACGAGCAGTACTTC.

This clonotype was observed once. The V call is TRBV12-3 or TRBV12-4, the J call TRBJ1-2; D unresolved. The CDR3 sequence is 11 residues long. V lost 9 bases and J 3 bases, leaving 8 bases between the germline ends. The DNA of the CDR3 is TGTGCCAGTGGAGAGGACTATGGCTACACCTTC. Protein: CASGEDYGYTF.

V usage is TRBV20-1 and J usage is TRBJ2-2; TRBD1 aligns across 9 bases. The CDR3 extends over 16 amino acids. Trimming took 4 bases from V and 1 from J; bases not matched to a gene: 7. Germline V CDR1 and CDR2: DFQATT, SNEGSKA (reference sequence). The CDR3 sequence: CSAIGQGKGNTGELFF. CDR3 in DNA: TGCAGTGCTATCGGACAGGGGAAAGGGAACACCGGGGAGCTGTTTTTT.

The chain couples TRBV29-1 to TRBJ2-7; TRBD2 aligns across 7 bases. Trimming removed 5 bases from V and 0 bases from J; junction bases left unmatched: 1. CDR1 SQVTM and CDR2 ANQGSEA come from the germline V gene. The CDR3 totals 12 residues. CDR3 in amino acids: CSVTSASYEQYF. The CDR3 DNA follows: TGCAGCGTTACTAGCGCCTCCTACGAGCAGTACTTC.

This chain joins TRBV20-1 and TRBJ2-7, with 7 nucleotides matching TRBD2. Per the germline V gene, CDR1 is DFQATT and CDR2 is SNEGSKA (reference sequence). This CDR3 has 14 amino acids. The V gene end was trimmed by 2 bases and the J gene end by 5 bases; junction bases not matched to a gene: 9. As DNA, the CDR3 is TGCAGTGCTAGAAGGTGGGAGGGCCATCACGAGCAGTACTTC. This gives the protein CSARRWEGHHEQYF.

This clonotype has just one count. J is TRBJ2-1 and V is TRBV20-1; 11 bases line up with TRBD2. This CDR3 has 16 amino acids. J gave up 5 bases and V 1 base, and 7 bases lay outside the gene matches. Per germline, CDR1 DFQATT and CDR2 SNEGSKA (reference sequence). The DNA of the CDR3 is TGCAGTGCTAGAGGTTGGGGACTAGCGGACCACAATGAGCAGTTCTTC. This translates into CSARGWGLADHNEQFF.

The chain uses TRBV3-1 and TRBJ2-7, with D tentatively TRBD2 (7 bases). The CDR3 runs 13 residues. CDR1 and CDR2 (germline): LGHDT, YNNKEL (reference sequence). V was shortened by 1 base and J by 6 bases, with 10 bases between the two germline ends. The CDR3 DNA reads as TGTGCCAGCAGCCAAGTCCGGGGGGCCGAGCAGTACTTC. Its protein is CASSQVRGAEQYF.

The rearrangement links TRBV6-2 or TRBV6-3 to TRBJ2-6; D uncertain. This CDR3 is 19 amino acids long. Germline assignment: CDR1 MNHEY and CDR2 SVGEGT. V was clipped by 5 bases and J by 4 bases, with 24 bases between them. CDR3 sequence (DNA): TGTGCCAGCAGTCGTAAAACAGACTTCTATATCTCGGGGGCCAACGTCCTGACTTTC. Amino acid sequence: CASSRKTDFYISGANVLTF.

This chain joins TRBV4-3 and TRBJ2-1; D remains unclear. V was trimmed by 0 bases and J by 0 bases, leaving 9 bases between them. The CDR3 contains 16 residues. The germline gives CDR1 LGHNA, CDR2 YSLEER. The CDR3 DNA follows: TGCGCCAGCAGCCAAGAACCTCTCTCCTCCTACAATGAGCAGTTCTTC. It encodes CASSQEPLSSYNEQFF.

The V and J genes are TRBV20-1 and TRBJ2-1; the D gene is possibly TRBD2 (7 bases). Trimming shortened V by 6 bases and J by 5 bases, and 14 bases separated the two germline ends. Germline V gene data show CDR1 as DFQATT and CDR2 as SNEGSKA (reference sequence). This CDR3 region has 13 residues. The CDR3 protein is CSAEGGSHNEQFF. The CDR3 region has the DNA TGCAGTGCCGAGGGGGGGAGTCACAATGAGCAGTTCTTC.

CDR3 residues: CASSTGTGSYEQYF. The DNA for the CDR3 is TGTGCCAGCAGTACCGGAACAGGGAGCTACGAGCAGTACTTC. This rearrangement joins TRBV27 to TRBJ2-7; perhaps TRBD1 as D (6 bases). The germline CDR1 and CDR2 sequences are MNHEY and SMNVEV (reference sequence). The CDR3 has 14 residues. The V gene lost 5 bases and the J gene lost 3 bases, with 14 bases spanning the gap.

This chain uses TRBV27 with TRBJ2-7; TRBD2 matches 7 bases. CDR3 length equals 15 residues. Germline trimming cut 3 bases from V and 0 bases from J; bases unmatched to any gene: 5. Germline CDR1 and CDR2: MNHEY and SMNVEV (reference sequence). CDR3 loop: CASSFRREPSYEQYF. The CDR3 DNA follows: TGTGCCAGCAGTTTTCGGCGGGAGCCCTCCTACGAGCAGTACTTC.

CDR3 nucleotides: TGCAGTGCCAACCGGGACAGGGGTCACGAGCAGTACTTC. Its protein product is CSANRDRGHEQYF. This chain joins TRBV20-1 and TRBJ2-7; TRBD1 agrees at 10 bases. V shed 6 bases and J 5 bases; nucleotides not matched to a gene: 7. There are 13 residues in the CDR3. Germline assignment: CDR1 DFQATT and CDR2 SNEGSKA (reference sequence).

V and J are TRBV12-3 or TRBV12-4 and TRBJ2-1; TRBD2 matches 8 bases. J gave up 9 bases and V 3 bases, and 7 bases lay outside the gene matches. The CDR3 totals 14 residues. CDR3 loop: CASSLGLVTVEQFF. CDR3 coding DNA: TGTGCCAGCAGTTTGGGACTAGTTACAGTTGAGCAGTTCTTC.

The chain uses TRBV25-1 and TRBJ2-2, with D hard to call. V was pared by 1 base and J by 7 bases, with 16 bases between. The germline V gene encodes CDR1 MGHDK and CDR2 SYGVNS. This CDR3 comprises 16 residues. CDR3 DNA sequence: TGTGCCAGCAGTGAATCCGGAGTGCTAAGTGGCGGGGAGCTGTTTTTT. Translating gives CASSESGVLSGGELFF.

V gene TRBV30 combines with J gene TRBJ2-3; 8 bases map to TRBD2. The CDR3 has 15 residues. CDR1 is GTSNPN and CDR2 is SVGIG in the germline V gene (reference sequence). The J segment lost 4 bases and the V segment lost 2 bases, leaving 8 bases of the junction unmatched. The CDR3 nucleotides read TGTGCCTGGAGTTCCGGGAGGGCCATTGCAGATACGCAGTATTTT. It encodes CAWSSGRAIADTQYF. Using reference TRBV30 and TRBJ2-3 for the parts outside the CDR3, the full variable domain is SQTIHQWPATLVQPVGSPLSLECTVEGTSNPNLYWYRQAAGRGLQLLFYSVGIGQISSEVPQNLSASRPQDRQFILSSKKLLLSDSGFYLCAWSSGRAIADTQYFGPGTRLTVL.

The chain has TRBV29-1 and TRBJ1-2; D is uncertain. V was clipped by 4 bases and J by 3 bases, with 9 bases between them. The length of the CDR3 is 12 residues. Per germline, CDR1 SQVTM and CDR2 ANQGSEA. The CDR3 sequence is CSVGETHYGYTF. In DNA form, the CDR3 reads TGCAGCGTTGGTGAAACCCACTATGGCTACACCTTC.

The J gene is TRBJ2-5, the V gene TRBV3-1, with D tentatively TRBD2 (7 bases). Germline CDR1 and CDR2: LGHDT and YNNKEL (reference sequence). V gave up 0 bases and J gave up 9 bases, with 14 bases separating them. The CDR3 loop spans 14 amino acids. Written as DNA, the CDR3 is TGTGCCAGCAGCCAAGATACGGGGGGACAATCCCAGTACTTC. It encodes CASSQDTGGQSQYF.

This chain connects TRBV11-2 to TRBJ2-2; D ambiguous. This CDR3 spans 14 amino acids. Germline values: CDR1 SGHAT, CDR2 FQNNGV. V lost 3 bases, J lost 6 bases, and 11 bases lay in between. The DNA of the CDR3 is TGTGCCAGCAGCTTCAGACAAACCCCCGGGGAGCTGTTTTTT. Amino acid sequence: CASSFRQTPGELFF.

The gene calls are TRBV3-1 and TRBJ2-7; TRBD2 matches at 10 bases. J was trimmed by 6 bases and V by 0 bases; bases with no gene match: 5. Germline lookup yields CDR1 LGHDT and CDR2 YNNKEL (reference sequence). The CDR3 spans 15 residues. The CDR3 sequence is CASSQDPSGSGEQYF. The CDR3 DNA is TGTGCCAGCAGCCAAGATCCTAGCGGGAGTGGCGAGCAGTACTTC.

This clonotype has just a few counts. The CDR3 region is CASSFSGANVLTF. The CDR3 bases are TGTGCCAGCAGTTTTTCTGGGGCCAACGTCCTGACTTTC. This chain links TRBV27 with TRBJ2-6; D uncertain. V was trimmed by 3 bases and J by 1 base, leaving 1 base between them. The CDR3 has 13 residues. Per the germline V gene, CDR1 is MNHEY and CDR2 is SMNVEV (reference sequence).

V usage is TRBV28 and J usage is TRBJ1-2; tentatively, D is TRBD1 (5 bases). The CDR3 is made up of 16 amino acids. CDR1 and CDR2 (germline): MDHEN, SYDVKM. Trimming stripped 1 base from V and 11 bases from J, with 23 bases between. In DNA, the CDR3 is TGTGCCAGCAGTTTATCAGGCGCAGGGATTAGGGTGAGATACACCTTC. As protein: CASSLSGAGIRVRYTF.

The gene calls are TRBV5-1 and TRBJ2-1; D remains ambiguous. The germline V and J ends were trimmed by 4 bases and 0 bases, with 14 bases remaining between them. This CDR3 spans 16 amino acids. CDR1 and CDR2 (germline): SGHRS, YFSETQ. The CDR3 sequence: CASSLPGTGSYNEQFF. DNA of the CDR3: TGCGCCAGCAGCCTCCCAGGCACTGGCTCCTACAATGAGCAGTTCTTC. The variable domain in full, completed from reference TRBV5-1 and TRBJ2-1, reads KAGVTQTPRYLIKTRGQQVTLSCSPISGHRSVSWYQQTPGQGLQFLFEYFSETQRNKGNFPGRFSGRQFSNSRSEMNVSTLELGDSALYLCASSLPGTGSYNEQFFGPGTRLTVL.

V and J are TRBV15 and TRBJ1-4; D call uncertain. Between the trimmed V and J ends, which lost 8 bases and 3 bases, there was a span of 10 bases. CDR1 and CDR2 (germline): LNHNV, YYDKDF (reference sequence). CDR3 length: 13 residues. Here the CDR3 DNA reads TGTGCCACCGGAAGAGGCCCTAATGAAAAACTGTTTTTT. This encodes CATGRGPNEKLFF.

The chain combines TRBV6-2 or TRBV6-3 with TRBJ2-1; D assignment may be TRBD1 or TRBD2 (6 bases each). This CDR3 comprises 15 residues. In germline, CDR1 is MNHEY, CDR2 SVGEGT. Trimming stripped 5 bases from V and 0 bases from J, with 11 bases between. CDR3 sequence reads: CASSRGTRSYNEQFF. The CDR3 DNA is TGTGCCAGCAGTCGCGGGACACGCTCCTACAATGAGCAGTTCTTC.

This chain uses TRBV5-4 with TRBJ2-3, with a tentative D call TRBD2 (6 bases). V was trimmed by 1 base and J by 3 bases, leaving 12 bases between them. CDR3 size: 15 residues. Germline lookup yields CDR1 SGHNT and CDR2 YYREEE (reference sequence). The CDR3 sequence: CASSLSRAGTDTQYF. As DNA, the CDR3 is TGTGCCAGCAGCTTGAGTAGGGCGGGAACAGATACGCAGTATTTT. Full variable domain (missing parts from reference TRBV5-4 and TRBJ2-3): ETGVTQSPTHLIKTRGQQVTLRCSSQSGHNTVSWYQQALGQGPQFIFQYYREEENGRGNFPPRFSGLQFPNYSSELNVNALELDDSALYLCASSLSRAGTDTQYFGPGTRLTVL.

V is TRBV12-5 and J is TRBJ2-5, with 9 bases identical to TRBD1. V trimming: 7 bases; J trimming: 2 bases; junction bases outside the gene matches: 5. There are 14 residues in the CDR3. Per germline, CDR1 LGHNT and CDR2 FRNRAP. CDR3 in amino acids: CASDSGQGQETQYF. CDR3 coding DNA: TGTGCTAGTGATTCCGGACAGGGGCAAGAGACCCAGTACTTC.

The chain recombines TRBV29-1 with TRBJ2-7, with 9 bases matching TRBD1. V trimming: 3 bases; J trimming: 1 base; junction bases outside the gene matches: 4. CDR3 size: 14 residues. Germline V gene lookup returns CDR1 SQVTM and CDR2 ANQGSEA. This chain's CDR3 is CSVEPGTGSYEQYF. As DNA, the CDR3 is TGCAGCGTTGAGCCCGGGACAGGGTCCTACGAGCAGTACTTC.

The V and J genes are TRBV27 and TRBJ2-3; TRBD1 might be the D (6 bases). This CDR3 is 11 amino acids long. V lost 5 bases to trimming and J lost 14 bases, with 14 bases between them. Germline V gene lookup returns CDR1 MNHEY and CDR2 SMNVEV (reference sequence). The chain's CDR3 is CASSAGVRWYF. CDR3 nucleotide sequence: TGTGCCAGCAGTGCAGGGGTCCGATGGTATTTT.

Turning to this clonotype: Sequence at one end of the junction differs from germline and may be a read error. The genes are TRBV4-1 and TRBJ2-1; D is undetermined. The CDR3 loop spans 14 amino acids. Germline V gene data show CDR1 as MGHRA and CDR2 as YSYEKL. The DNA for the CDR3 is TGCGCCAGCAGCCCGCCGGGCTCCTTCAATGAGCAGTTCTTC. This encodes CASSPPGSFNEQFF.

This chain links TRBV9 with TRBJ2-1, with 9 bases fitting TRBD2. The J segment lost 7 bases and the V segment lost 4 bases, leaving 12 bases of the junction unmatched. The germline CDR1 and CDR2 sequences are SGDLS and YYNGEE. The CDR3 consists of 16 residues. CDR3 in amino acids: CASSLAGSGSENEQFF. In DNA, the CDR3 is TGTGCCAGCAGCCTCGCGGGTAGCGGGAGTGAAAATGAGCAGTTCTTC.